Listed here are 28 T cell receptor beta chains from one sample, sequenced in a study of radiotherapy plus CTLA-4 blockade in lung cancer. Sequencing used immunoSEQ multiplex PCR; TCRdb keeps in-frame clones, though not all of them. This table has about 100,000 clones, roughly four fifths appearing once. Specimen: peripheral blood, collected from a patient treated with radiotherapy plus ipilimumab. These receptor sequences come from a human donor with non-small cell lung cancer who had stable disease on radiotherapy plus ipilimumab.

This chain links TRBV18 with TRBJ1-2, with 8 bases matching TRBD1. This CDR3 is built from 13 residues. With 7 bases clipped from V and 7 bases from J, the junction kept 8 bases outside the gene matches. Germline V gene lookup returns CDR1 KGHSH and CDR2 LQKENI. CDR3 bases: TGTGCCAGCTGGCCAGGGGGCACGGGTGGCTACACCTTC. Protein sequence: CASWPGGTGGYTF.

The V gene is TRBV18, the J gene TRBJ2-2, with D possibly matching TRBD2 (6 bases). The CDR3 consists of 13 residues. With 3 bases removed from V and 6 bases from J, the gap between germline ends came to 8 bases. From germline, CDR1 is KGHSH and CDR2 LQKENI. The CDR3 protein is CASSPAGPGELFF. The CDR3 DNA sequence: TGTGCCAGCTCACCGGCGGGACCCGGGGAGCTGTTTTTT.

This rearrangement joins TRBV7-2 to TRBJ2-1; TRBD1 agrees at 8 bases. Germline loops: CDR1 SGHTA, CDR2 FQGNSA. Losses at the gene ends were 7 bases for V and 1 base for J; bases not matched to a gene: 3. This CDR3 spans 14 amino acids. CDR3: CASTGGQSYNEQFF. The CDR3 DNA reads as TGTGCCAGCACAGGGGGCCAATCCTACAATGAGCAGTTCTTC. The complete variable domain, with remaining parts taken from reference TRBV7-2 and TRBJ2-1, reads GAGVSQSPSNKVTEKGKDVELRCDPISGHTALYWYRQSLGQGLEFLIYFQGNSAPDKSGLPSDRFSAERTGGSVSTLTIQRTQQEDSAVYLCASTGGQSYNEQFFGPGTRLTVL.

The V gene is TRBV7-6, the J gene TRBJ2-3; D may be TRBD2 (6 bases). Germline loops: CDR1 SGHVS, CDR2 FNYEAQ. This CDR3 spans 15 amino acids. Trimming removed 2 bases at V and 1 base at J, with 10 bases between. The CDR3 region is CASSLFGGGTDTQYF. CDR3 nucleotide sequence: TGTGCCAGCAGCTTATTTGGCGGGGGCACAGATACGCAGTATTTT.

This sequence joins TRBV15 and TRBJ2-1; 8 nucleotides agree with TRBD2. The CDR3 length is 16 residues. CDR1 is LNHNV, CDR2 YYDKDF, per germline (reference sequence). The V gene end was trimmed by 3 bases and the J gene end by 8 bases; junction bases not matched to a gene: 12. Here the CDR3 reads CATSRERGLLGHEQFF. CDR3 DNA: TGTGCCACCAGCAGGGAGCGGGGGCTCCTAGGGCATGAGCAGTTCTTC.

The rearrangement uses TRBV28 and TRBJ2-5, with 8 bases identical to TRBD1. CDR3 length: 13 amino acids. V shed 7 bases, J shed 1 base, and the junction held 2 bases outside the gene matches. CDR1 is MDHEN, CDR2 SYDVKM, per germline. The CDR3 DNA reads as TGTGCCAGCAAGGGACAGGTCCAAGAGACCCAGTACTTC. It is translated as CASKGQVQETQYF.

The chain combines TRBV9 with TRBJ2-3; D remains ambiguous. The germline CDR1 and CDR2 sequences are SGDLS and YYNGEE. This CDR3 comprises 15 residues. Trimming left V 0 bases short and J 5 bases short, with 13 bases between. The CDR3 loop reads CASSVDGWDQDTQYF. CDR3 nucleotides: TGTGCCAGCAGCGTAGATGGTTGGGATCAAGATACGCAGTATTTT.

The V gene is TRBV6-5, the J gene TRBJ1-2; D perhaps matches TRBD1 (5 bases). The CDR3 runs 14 residues. Germline V lookup: CDR1 MNHEY, CDR2 SVGAGI. V was pared by 7 bases and J by 8 bases, with 20 bases between. In nucleotides, the CDR3 is TGTGCCAGCACCTCCGGGACGGCGCTGGGGGGCTACACCTTC. It yields the protein CASTSGTALGGYTF.

Ten or more counts support this clone. V and J are TRBV19 and TRBJ2-7; D possibly corresponds to TRBD2 (6 bases). CDR1 is LNHDA and CDR2 is SQIVND in the germline V gene (reference sequence). The CDR3 covers 14 residues. V lost 5 bases, J lost 0 bases, and 11 bases lay in between. The DNA for the CDR3 is TGTGCCAGTAGTCGGGGCGGGATCTCCTACGAGCAGTACTTC. As protein: CASSRGGISYEQYF.

V is TRBV28 and J is TRBJ2-5; 8 bases match TRBD1. Germline loops: CDR1 MDHEN, CDR2 SYDVKM. With 6 bases clipped from V and 9 bases from J, the junction kept 6 bases outside the gene matches. The length of the CDR3 is 12 residues. In DNA, the CDR3 is TGTGCCAGCAGGACAGGGGCCACCGCCCAGTACTTC. Amino acids: CASRTGATAQYF.

The sample holds a few counts of this clone. V gene TRBV4-1 combines with J gene TRBJ1-6; 9 bases fit TRBD1. Germline assignment: CDR1 MGHRA and CDR2 YSYEKL. The CDR3 totals 15 residues. V lost 4 bases to trimming and J lost 6 bases; unmatched junction nucleotides: 4. The CDR3 loop reads CASSLGGQGNSPLHF. The CDR3 DNA follows: TGCGCCAGCAGCCTTGGGGGACAGGGTAATTCACCCCTCCACTTT.

This rearrangement joins TRBV2 to TRBJ2-5; D might be TRBD1 (5 bases). Germline V gene data show CDR1 as SNHLY and CDR2 as FYNNEI. The ends were cut back, 5 bases at V and 2 bases at J, with 12 bases in the middle. The CDR3 length is 14 residues. CDR3 sequence (DNA): TGTGCCAGCAGTAGTCAACAGGTACAAGAGACCCAGTACTTC. It translates to CASSSQQVQETQYF.

Notes on this clone: Other DNA sequences within the sample encode an identical CDR3. V usage is TRBV27 and J usage is TRBJ2-2; 10 nucleotides align to TRBD1. V lost 3 bases to trimming and J lost 5 bases; unmatched junction nucleotides: 3. CDR1 and CDR2 (germline): MNHEY, SMNVEV (reference sequence). This CDR3 is 15 amino acids long. The CDR3 protein is CASSLGQGRTGELFF. The CDR3 coding sequence is TGTGCCAGCAGTTTGGGACAGGGGCGAACCGGGGAGCTGTTTTTT.

The chain joins TRBV6-4 to TRBJ1-6; 11 nucleotides line up with TRBD1. J gave up 6 bases and V 3 bases, and 1 base lay outside the gene matches. The CDR3 length is 15 residues. In germline, CDR1 is MRHNA, CDR2 SNTAGT. The CDR3 nucleotides are TGTGCCAGCAGTGAGGGGACAGGGGGTAATTCACCCCTCCACTTT. This gives the protein CASSEGTGGNSPLHF.

The V and J genes are TRBV28 and TRBJ1-5; weak D call: TRBD1 (5 bases). The germline V gene encodes CDR1 MDHEN and CDR2 SYDVKM. This CDR3 is 15 amino acids long. V was clipped by 2 bases and J by 7 bases, with 15 bases between them. In nucleotides, the CDR3 is TGTGCCAGCAGTTTACCATTTGGGGGGGGGCAGCCCCAGCATTTT. Translation gives CASSLPFGGGQPQHF.

This sequence joins TRBV28 and TRBJ1-1, with D hard to call. The length of the CDR3 is 13 residues. The V gene's germline CDR1 is MDHEN and CDR2 SYDVKM. The V gene lost 6 bases and the J gene lost 7 bases, with 15 bases spanning the gap. The CDR3 here is CASSPSARGEAFF. CDR3 nucleotides: TGTGCCAGCAGCCCTTCCGCTCGGGGTGAAGCTTTCTTT.

With regard to this clone: Sequence at one end of the junction differs from germline and may be a read error. The chain has TRBV29-1 and TRBJ2-1; TRBD1 matches 9 bases. From germline, CDR1 is SQVTM and CDR2 ANQGSEA. This CDR3 region has 16 residues. The CDR3 DNA reads as TGCAGCTTTGACGGGGGACAGGGCAAACCCTACAATGAGCAGTTCTTC. This codes for CSFDGGQGKPYNEQFF.

This clone occurred once. The genes are TRBV5-6 and TRBJ2-1; no clear D gene. Germline CDR1 and CDR2: SGHDT and YYEEEE. The CDR3 loop spans 11 amino acids. Trimming took 0 bases from V and 8 from J, leaving 3 bases between them. CDR3 region: CASSLGHEQFF. CDR3 nucleotides: TGTGCCAGCAGCTTGGGCCATGAGCAGTTCTTC.

This chain connects TRBV5-1 to TRBJ2-1; 11 bases agree with TRBD2. The trim removed 7 bases at V and 7 bases at J, leaving 7 bases unmatched. This CDR3 has 14 amino acids. Germline V gene data show CDR1 as SGHRS and CDR2 as YFSETQ. The chain's CDR3 is CASELAGGGNEQFF. The CDR3 bases are TGCGCCAGCGAATTAGCGGGAGGGGGTAATGAGCAGTTCTTC.

The chain combines TRBV2 with TRBJ1-4; D not resolved. Germline values: CDR1 SNHLY, CDR2 FYNNEI. The CDR3 contains 15 residues. V lost 3 bases, J lost 3 bases, and 11 bases lay in between. For the CDR3, the DNA is TGTGCCAGCAGTGATCGTGGCAGATCTAATGAAAAACTGTTTTTT. This codes for CASSDRGRSNEKLFF.

The chain couples TRBV5-1 to TRBJ2-1; 8 bases match TRBD2. The CDR3 covers 13 residues. Trimming removed 5 bases from V and 8 bases from J; junction bases left unmatched: 6. Germline assignment: CDR1 SGHRS and CDR2 YFSETQ. The CDR3 loop is CASRQTSVDEQFF. Here the CDR3 DNA reads TGCGCCAGCAGACAGACTAGCGTGGATGAGCAGTTCTTC. The entire variable domain, with the rest obtained from reference TRBV5-1 and TRBJ2-1, is as follows: KAGVTQTPRYLIKTRGQQVTLSCSPISGHRSVSWYQQTPGQGLQFLFEYFSETQRNKGNFPGRFSGRQFSNSRSEMNVSTLELGDSALYLCASRQTSVDEQFFGPGTRLTVL.

CDR3 region: CASSYGTEKNSAFF. The DNA of the CDR3 is TGTGCCAGCAGTTATGGGACAGAGAAAAATAGCGCTTTCTTT. The V and J genes are TRBV6-6 and TRBJ1-1; the match to TRBD1 covers 7 bases. In germline, CDR1 is MNHNY, CDR2 SVGAGI (reference sequence). CDR3 length: 14 amino acids. Trimming cost V 3 bases and J 11 bases; bases outside gene matches: 12.

This clone is judged medium-sized. The rearrangement uses TRBV5-1 and TRBJ2-7, with TRBD2 identical over 11 bases. Germline V CDR1 and CDR2: SGHRS, YFSETQ. This CDR3 is 16 amino acids long. V was pared by 0 bases and J by 3 bases, with 5 bases of the junction left unmatched. CDR3 loop: CASSLGSGLAGYEQYF. DNA of the CDR3: TGCGCCAGCAGCTTGGGCTCTGGACTAGCGGGCTACGAGCAGTACTTC.

This sequence joins TRBV18 and TRBJ1-5; D is perhaps TRBD1 (5 bases). Germline CDR1 reads KGHSH; CDR2 reads LQKENI. V was clipped by 5 bases and J by 4 bases, with 15 bases between them. CDR3 length equals 15 residues. As DNA, the CDR3 is TGTGCCAGCTCAAACGGGACCTACAAAAATCAGCCCCAGCATTTT. Its translation: CASSNGTYKNQPQHF.

The rearrangement links TRBV7-2 to TRBJ2-1, with 7 bases fitting TRBD1. In germline, CDR1 is SGHTA, CDR2 FQGNSA. V dropped 2 bases and J dropped 6; count of bases not matched to a gene: 16. The CDR3 covers 18 residues. The CDR3 reads CASSLSQGVPLRSNEQFF. The CDR3 nucleotides read TGTGCCAGCAGCTTAAGCCAGGGGGTCCCACTTAGGAGCAATGAGCAGTTCTTC.

The chain joins TRBV28 to TRBJ2-7, with TRBD1 matching 7 bases. From germline, CDR1 is MDHEN and CDR2 SYDVKM. V gave up 2 bases and J gave up 5 bases; unmatched junction bases: 6. The CDR3 has 14 residues. In DNA form, the CDR3 reads TGTGCCAGCAGTTTACTCAGGACAGGTAACGAGCAGTACTTC. Its translation is CASSLLRTGNEQYF.

This clone was recorded only once. The chain has TRBV19 and TRBJ1-5; no reliable D call. The CDR3 consists of 13 residues. The ends were cut back, 3 bases at V and 7 bases at J, with 10 bases in the middle. The V gene's germline CDR1 is LNHDA and CDR2 SQIVND (reference sequence). The CDR3 protein is CASSIQDLQPQHF. The CDR3 coding sequence is TGTGCCAGTAGTATTCAAGATCTCCAGCCCCAGCATTTT.

The chain joins TRBV2 to TRBJ2-3; D possibly corresponds to TRBD2 (7 bases). CDR1 is SNHLY and CDR2 is FYNNEI in the germline V gene. The V and J ends lost 10 bases and 0 bases respectively, with 17 bases between them. The CDR3 has 15 amino acids. CDR3 amino acids: CATRGAAGSTDTQYF. The CDR3, as DNA: TGTGCCACCCGGGGGGCAGCGGGAAGCACAGATACGCAGTATTTT.